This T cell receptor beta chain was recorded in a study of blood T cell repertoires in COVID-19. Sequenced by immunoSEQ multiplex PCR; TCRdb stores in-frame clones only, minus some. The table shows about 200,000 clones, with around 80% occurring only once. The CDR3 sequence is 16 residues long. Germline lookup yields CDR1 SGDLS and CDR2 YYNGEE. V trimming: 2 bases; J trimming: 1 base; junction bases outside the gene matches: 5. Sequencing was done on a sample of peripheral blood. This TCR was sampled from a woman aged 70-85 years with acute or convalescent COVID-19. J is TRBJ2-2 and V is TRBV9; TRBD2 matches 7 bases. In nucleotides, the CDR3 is TGTGCCAGCAGCGTCCTTCTAGCGGAGAACACCGGGGAGCTGTTTTTT. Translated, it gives CASSVLLAENTGELFF.